Following are 18 T cell receptor beta chains from one sample sequenced in a study of T cell repertoires in cytomegalovirus infection. TCRdb itself ran the reads through MiXCR, one entry per CDR3 protein. The sample records around 570,000 distinct CDR3 sequences, around 40% being singletons. No antigens are known for them. Sequences were derived from cultured PBMCs, sampled from culture after CMV antigen stimulation. The receptor source for this set is a human donor in good health (CMV status not recorded). Some clones in this sample may be carry-over from other donors' samples.

V gene TRBV12-3 or TRBV12-4 combines with J gene TRBJ1-5; D possibly corresponds to TRBD1 (6 bases). The CDR3 is 14 amino acids. V lost 1 base and J lost 5, with 9 bases in between. The CDR3 spells CASSLGGADQPQHF. As DNA, the CDR3 is TGTGCCAGCAGTTTAGGGGGGGCCGATCAGCCCCAGCATTTT.

J is TRBJ2-7 and V is TRBV14; D possibly uses TRBD1 or TRBD2 (5 bases each). Per the germline V gene, CDR1 is SGHDN and CDR2 is FVKESK. V was cut by 0 bases and J by 2 bases, with 11 bases left in between. The CDR3 has 15 residues. The CDR3 region is CASSQDWGTPYEQYF. The CDR3, as DNA: TGTGCCAGCAGCCAAGATTGGGGGACCCCCTACGAGCAGTACTTC. Supplemented by reference TRBV14 and TRBJ2-7, the full variable domain reads EAGVTQFPSHSVIEKGQTVTLRCDPISGHDNLYWYRRVMGKEIKFLLHFVKESKQDESGMPNNRFLAERTGGTYSTLKVQPAELEDSGVYFCASSQDWGTPYEQYFGPGTRLTVT.

A few counts support this clonotype. V and J are TRBV5-4 and TRBJ2-1; TRBD2 matches 13 bases. The CDR3 extends over 16 amino acids. V lost 3 bases and J lost 6; bases outside the gene matches: 6. Per germline, CDR1 SGHNT and CDR2 YYREEE (reference sequence). CDR3 in amino acids: CASSWTSGSWSNEQFF. DNA for the CDR3: TGTGCCAGCAGCTGGACTAGCGGGAGTTGGAGCAATGAGCAGTTCTTC.

The V and J genes are TRBV20-1 and TRBJ1-5, with TRBD1 identical over 9 bases. CDR1 is DFQATT, CDR2 SNEGSKA, per germline (reference sequence). The junction had 5 bases not matched to a gene; V was cut back by 6 bases and J by 2 bases. This CDR3 contains 14 residues. CDR3 nucleotide sequence: TGCAGTGCGGCCCGGACAGGGGGCAATCAGCCCCAGCATTTT. Amino acids: CSAARTGGNQPQHF.

This chain uses TRBV7-8 with TRBJ2-2; a weak D match, TRBD2 (5 bases). The CDR3 has 17 amino acids. CDR1 SGHVS and CDR2 FQNEAQ come from the germline V gene. V lost 5 bases, J lost 5 bases, and 21 bases lay in between. CDR3 residues: CASSPREEPIETGELFF. The CDR3 nucleotides read TGTGCCAGCAGCCCGAGGGAAGAGCCTATAGAGACCGGGGAGCTGTTTTTT.

This clonotype has a handful of counts. The chain uses TRBV7-9 and TRBJ2-1; tentatively, D is TRBD2 (6 bases). V was trimmed by 4 bases and J by 3 bases, leaving 13 bases between them. The CDR3 runs 15 residues. Per germline, CDR1 SEHNR and CDR2 FQNEAQ (reference sequence). The CDR3 bases are TGTGCCAGCAGCTCGACTAGAGCCGTCTACAATGAGCAGTTCTTC. Translating gives CASSSTRAVYNEQFF.

The chain links TRBV29-1 to TRBJ2-3; 14 nucleotides match TRBD2. This CDR3 region has 15 residues. CDR1 is SQVTM, CDR2 ANQGSEA, per germline. V lost 7 bases and J lost 4; bases outside the gene matches: 7. CDR3: CSAMGLAGAPDTQYF. The CDR3 nucleotides are TGCAGCGCCATGGGACTAGCGGGAGCCCCAGATACGCAGTATTTT.

The gene calls are TRBV4-1 and TRBJ1-1, with D maybe TRBD1 (6 bases). CDR1 and CDR2 (germline): MGHRA, YSYEKL. This CDR3 contains 17 residues. Trimming took 1 base from V and 6 from J, leaving 21 bases between them. DNA for the CDR3: TGCGCCAGCAGCCAAGTAGGCCCAGGGGCCGCCCTCTCTGAAGCTTTCTTT. It encodes CASSQVGPGAALSEAFF.

The chain employs TRBV7-2 and TRBJ2-7, with a tentative D call TRBD2 (6 bases). The CDR3 loop spans 13 amino acids. Germline V gene data show CDR1 as SGHTA and CDR2 as FQGNSA. V gave up 5 bases and J gave up 3 bases, with 11 bases separating them. For the CDR3, the DNA is TGTGCCAGCAGCACGGGACTCCTCTACGAGCAGTACTTC. Amino acids: CASSTGLLYEQYF.

V is TRBV6-8 and J is TRBJ2-7, with 9 bases lining up with TRBD2. Germline values: CDR1 MNHGY, CDR2 SAAAGT. CDR3 length equals 15 residues. Losses at the gene ends were 5 bases for V and 7 bases for J; bases not matched to a gene: 12. The CDR3 loop reads CASSNGGLAAQEQYF. Here the CDR3 DNA reads TGTGCCAGCAGTAACGGGGGACTAGCAGCCCAGGAGCAGTACTTC.

The chain carries TRBV11-2 and TRBJ1-1; 8 nucleotides agree with TRBD1. J gave up 6 bases and V 3 bases, and 6 bases lay outside the gene matches. Germline CDR1 reads SGHAT; CDR2 reads FQNNGV. The CDR3 consists of 14 residues. The DNA of the CDR3 is TGTGCCAGCAGCTTCTCAGGGGGCTACGCTGAAGCTTTCTTT. It specifies CASSFSGGYAEAFF.

The rearrangement joins TRBV10-2 to TRBJ2-3; D ambiguous. The CDR3 covers 16 residues. Germline assignment: CDR1 WSHSY and CDR2 SAAADI. V lost 2 bases and J lost 0, with 12 bases in between. CDR3 region: CASSEQRLTSTDTQYF. CDR3 DNA: TGCGCCAGCAGTGAGCAGAGACTCACTAGCACAGATACGCAGTATTTT.

This clonotype has a handful of counts. The genes are TRBV6-4 and TRBJ2-1, with D possibly matching TRBD1 (6 bases). The CDR3 is 13 residues long. Germline V lookup: CDR1 MRHNA, CDR2 SNTAGT. V was clipped by 5 bases and J by 10 bases, with 15 bases between them. The CDR3 sequence: CASSRDTPGEQFF. The CDR3 DNA is TGTGCCAGCAGTAGGGACACCCCAGGCGAGCAGTTCTTC.

This clonotype turned up a few times. The rearrangement links TRBV7-2 to TRBJ2-5, with D maybe TRBD2 (5 bases). The CDR3 has 13 residues. V was shortened by 6 bases and J by 3 bases, with 11 bases between the two germline ends. The V gene's germline CDR1 is SGHTA and CDR2 FQGNSA. The DNA for the CDR3 is TGTGCCAGCAGTATCCAGGAGGAAGAGACCCAGTACTTC. This encodes CASSIQEEETQYF.

This clonotype has a handful of counts. The J gene is TRBJ2-5, the V gene TRBV7-8, with D uncertain. Trimming took off 1 base at V and 9 bases at J, with 15 bases between the two ends. The length of the CDR3 is 14 residues. CDR1 is SGHVS and CDR2 is FQNEAQ in the germline V gene. The CDR3 DNA reads as TGTGCCAGCAGCTTAGAGGCTTTCGTGGCGCCCCAGTACTTC. This sequence encodes CASSLEAFVAPQYF.

This clonotype was observed a handful of times. The chain uses TRBV7-9 and TRBJ1-1; 7 nucleotides match TRBD1. The CDR3 loop spans 12 amino acids. V shed 6 bases, J shed 8 bases, and the junction held 6 bases outside the gene matches. Germline CDR1 and CDR2: SEHNR and FQNEAQ (reference sequence). The CDR3: CASRMRDSEAFF. The CDR3 region has the DNA TGTGCCAGCAGGATGCGGGACAGCGAAGCTTTCTTT.

The gene calls are TRBV5-6 and TRBJ1-3; D unresolved. The V gene's germline CDR1 is SGHDT and CDR2 YYEEEE. The CDR3 covers 13 residues. Trimming removed 6 bases at V and 4 bases at J, with 11 bases between. This CDR3 is CASTPVGGNTIYF. The CDR3 DNA sequence: TGTGCCAGCACCCCGGTGGGAGGAAACACCATATATTTT.

The rearrangement links TRBV7-4 to TRBJ2-7; D call uncertain. Trimming pared 5 bases from V and 5 bases from J, leaving 13 bases between. The CDR3 totals 13 residues. CDR1 is SGHVT, CDR2 SQSDAQ, per germline. The CDR3 is CASSLSTFNEQYF. Here the CDR3 DNA reads TGTGCCAGCAGCCTCTCAACCTTTAACGAGCAGTACTTC. Using reference TRBV7-4 and TRBJ2-7 for the parts outside the CDR3, the full variable domain is GAGVSQSPRYKVAKRGRDVALRCDSISGHVTLYWYRQTLGQGSEVLTYSQSDAQRDKSGRPSGRFSAERPERSVSTLKIQRTEQGDSAVYLCASSLSTFNEQYFGPGTRLTVT.